Detailed here is one T cell receptor beta chain. Clones were read by immunoSEQ multiplex PCR, and TCRdb kept only the in-frame ones, dropping some. The table lists roughly 18,000 clones, around 82% of them singletons. These data originate in a study of CD4+ T cells in melanoma. The sample was cells from a culture (not recorded whether cultured in vitro). This TCR derives from a human donor with melanoma.

The CDR3 DNA sequence: TGCGCCAGCCGAAACAGGGGGCTCGAGACCCAGTACTTC. Amino acids: CASRNRGLETQYF. The gene calls are TRBV10-2 and TRBJ2-5; TRBD1 matches at 9 bases. Germline CDR1 and CDR2: WSHSY and SAAADI. The CDR3 totals 13 residues. Trimming removed 8 bases from V and 5 bases from J; junction bases left unmatched: 6.